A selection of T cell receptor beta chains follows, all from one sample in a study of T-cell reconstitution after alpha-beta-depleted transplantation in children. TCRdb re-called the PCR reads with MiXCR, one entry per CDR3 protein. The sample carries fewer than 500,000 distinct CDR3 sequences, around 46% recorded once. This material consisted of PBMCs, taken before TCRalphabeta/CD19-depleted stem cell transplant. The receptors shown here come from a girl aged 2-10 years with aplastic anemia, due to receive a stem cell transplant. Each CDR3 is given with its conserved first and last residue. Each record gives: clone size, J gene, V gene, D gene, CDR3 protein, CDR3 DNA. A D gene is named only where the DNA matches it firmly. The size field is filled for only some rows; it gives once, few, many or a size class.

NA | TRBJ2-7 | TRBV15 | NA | CATSRKGQGSLEQYF | TGTGCCACCAGCAGAAAAGGGCAGGGGTCTCTCGAGCAGTACTTC
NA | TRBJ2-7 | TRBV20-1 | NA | CSASWDSYEQYF | TGCAGTGCTAGTTGGGATTCCTACGAGCAGTACTTC
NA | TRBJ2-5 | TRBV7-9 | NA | CASSSGRWTLQETQYF | TGTGCCAGCAGCTCCGGCAGGTGGACGTTACAAGAGACCCAGTACTTC
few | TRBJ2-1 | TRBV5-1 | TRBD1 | CASSFEGGLRNEQFF | TGCGCCAGCAGCTTCGAAGGGGGCTTGCGCAATGAGCAGTTCTTC
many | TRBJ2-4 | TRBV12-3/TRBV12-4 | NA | CASSSRLDGIQYF | TGTGCCAGCAGTTCTCGGCTAGATGGCATTCAGTACTTC
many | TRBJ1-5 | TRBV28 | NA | CASSLVRQPQHF | TGTGCCAGCAGTTTAGTAAGGCAGCCCCAGCATTTT
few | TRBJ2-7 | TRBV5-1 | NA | CASAHRDSGYEQYF | TGCGCCAGCGCTCACCGGGACTCCGGCTACGAGCAGTACTTC
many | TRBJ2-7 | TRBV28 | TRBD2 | CASSSSGGLAGTYEQYF | TGTGCCAGCAGTTCCTCAGGGGGACTAGCGGGCACCTACGAGCAGTACTTC
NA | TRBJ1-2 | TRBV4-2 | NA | CASSQERGVGGEFYGYTF | TGTGCCAGCAGCCAAGAAAGGGGGGTCGGGGGCGAGTTCTATGGCTACACCTTC
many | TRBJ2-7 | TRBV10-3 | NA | CAAQPDSPSYEQYF | TGTGCCGCCCAACCGGACTCCCCGTCCTACGAGCAGTACTTC
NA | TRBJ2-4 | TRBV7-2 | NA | CASSPKRLAKNIQYF | TGTGCCAGCAGCCCGAAGCGACTAGCCAAAAACATTCAGTACTTC
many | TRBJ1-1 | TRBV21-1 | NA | CASSKVAGVGTEAFF | TGTGCCAGCAGCAAGGTCGCGGGGGTGGGCACTGAAGCTTTCTTT
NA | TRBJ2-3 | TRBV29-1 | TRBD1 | CSLTSTGIADTQYF | TGCAGCTTGACCTCGACAGGGATCGCAGATACGCAGTATTTT
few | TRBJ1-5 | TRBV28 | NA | CASSSQDVPQHF | TGTGCCAGCAGTTCTCAGGACGTCCCCCAGCATTTT
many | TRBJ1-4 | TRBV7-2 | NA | CASSPAGYFATNEKLFF | TGTGCCAGCAGCCCCGCGGGGTACTTTGCAACTAATGAAAAACTGTTTTTT
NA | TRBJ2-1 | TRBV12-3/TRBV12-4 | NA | CASAYNEQFF | TGTGCCAGCGCCTACAATGAGCAGTTCTTC
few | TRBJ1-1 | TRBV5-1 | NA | CASSFWKEEAFF | TGCGCCAGCAGCTTTTGGAAAGAGGAAGCTTTCTTT
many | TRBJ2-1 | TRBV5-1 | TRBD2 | CASSPWTSGRGNEQFF | TGCGCCAGCAGCCCCTGGACTAGCGGGAGGGGCAATGAGCAGTTCTTC
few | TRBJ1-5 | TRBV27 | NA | CASRKLGDKFNQPQHF | TGTGCCAGCAGAAAACTAGGGGATAAGTTTAATCAGCCCCAGCATTTT
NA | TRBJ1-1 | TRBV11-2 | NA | CASSRGHLIEAFF | TGTGCCAGCAGCCGGGGACACCTCATAGAAGCTTTCTTT
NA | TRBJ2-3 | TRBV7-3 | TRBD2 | CASSSLPGGSNADTQYF | TGTGCCAGCAGCTCTTTGCCGGGCGGGAGCAACGCAGATACGCAGTATTTT
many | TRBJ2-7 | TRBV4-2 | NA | CASSREEEEPNEQYF | TGTGCCAGCAGCCGGGAGGAAGAGGAGCCCAACGAGCAGTACTTC
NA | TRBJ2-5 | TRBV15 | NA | CASQRGETQYF | TGTGCCTCACAGAGGGGGGAGACCCAGTACTTC
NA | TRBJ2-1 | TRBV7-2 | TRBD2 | CASSRTAGAYNEQFF | TGTGCCAGCAGCCGCACAGCGGGAGCGTACAATGAGCAGTTCTTC
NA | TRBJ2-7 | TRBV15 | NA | CATSRDVGDGYEQYF | TGTGCCACCAGCAGAGATGTAGGGGACGGGTACGAGCAGTACTTC
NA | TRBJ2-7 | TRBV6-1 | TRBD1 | CASRSRDRGFYEQYF | TGTGCCAGCAGGTCCCGGGACAGGGGCTTCTACGAGCAGTACTTC
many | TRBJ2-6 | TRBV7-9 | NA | CASSQVGGGANVLTF | TGTGCCAGCAGTCAAGTAGGGGGTGGGGCCAACGTCCTGACTTTC
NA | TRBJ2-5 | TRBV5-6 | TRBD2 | CASSLLKRASGPQAQYF | TGTGCCAGCAGTCTCCTGAAGAGGGCTAGCGGCCCCCAGGCCCAGTACTTC
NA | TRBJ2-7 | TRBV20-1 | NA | CSARDQGLHYEQYF | TGCAGTGCTAGAGATCAGGGGCTGCACTACGAGCAGTACTTC
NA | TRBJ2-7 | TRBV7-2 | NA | CASSLKGSEQYF | TGTGCCAGCAGCTTAAAGGGATCCGAGCAGTACTTC
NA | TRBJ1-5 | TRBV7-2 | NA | CASSLVPVDQPQHF | TGTGCCAGCAGCTTAGTCCCAGTTGATCAGCCCCAGCATTTT
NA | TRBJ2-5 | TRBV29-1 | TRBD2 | CSAGGAQETQYF | TGCAGCGCGGGGGGGGCCCAAGAGACCCAGTACTTC
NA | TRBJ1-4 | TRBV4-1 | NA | CASSQDQQNEKLFF | TGCGCCAGCAGCCAAGATCAGCAGAATGAAAAACTGTTTTTT
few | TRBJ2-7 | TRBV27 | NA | CASRDTAYEQYF | TGTGCCAGCAGAGACACAGCGTACGAGCAGTACTTC
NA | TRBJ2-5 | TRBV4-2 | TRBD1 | CASSQWIGQAETQYF | TGTGCCAGCAGCCAATGGATCGGACAGGCCGAGACCCAGTACTTC
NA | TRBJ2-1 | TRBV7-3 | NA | CASSLEFGAEPYNEQFF | TGTGCCAGCAGCTTAGAATTTGGGGCAGAACCCTACAATGAGCAGTTCTTC
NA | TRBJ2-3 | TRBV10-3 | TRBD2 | CAISRDYDTDTQYF | TGTGCCATCAGCCGGGACTACGACACAGATACGCAGTATTTT
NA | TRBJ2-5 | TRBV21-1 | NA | CASSTNRQKTQETQYF | TGTGCCAGCAGCACCAATAGACAGAAGACTCAAGAGACCCAGTACTTC
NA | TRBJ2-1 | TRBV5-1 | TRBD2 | CASSALAGGPREQFF | TGCGCCAGCAGCGCCCTAGCGGGAGGGCCTAGGGAGCAGTTCTTC
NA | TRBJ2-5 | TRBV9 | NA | CASSVGGGRETQYF | TGTGCCAGCAGCGTAGGTGGGGGGCGAGAGACCCAGTACTTC